This TCR beta chain was captured by sequencing in a study of Ad26.COV2.S vaccination and SARS-CoV-2 variants. Study context: Enrollment placed the donor in the COV1001 Ad26.COV2.S trial arm.

Trimming cost V 5 bases and J 0 bases, with 8 bases left between them. Germline CDR1 and CDR2: SNHLY and FYNNEI. The CDR3 totals 14 residues. Documented treatment: around 19 received Ad26.COV2.S at low or high dose, single or two shots; about 5 received placebo; per-sample allocation not given. Sampling was performed 63 days after the first vaccine or placebo injection. Repertoires were generated with immunoSEQ multiplex PCR, while TCRdb's copy carries only in-frame clones and drops some. The sample consists of about 350,000 clones, around 89% of them appearing once. The chain combines TRBV2 with TRBJ1-5; D gene uncertain. This specimen was peripheral blood, taken in a trial of Ad26.COV2.S vaccine versus placebo. The sequence derives from a person aged 18 to 65 who received the Ad26.COV2.S COVID-19 vaccine or a placebo. CDR3: CASSRLNSNQPQHF. The CDR3 DNA follows: TGTGCCAGCAGTCGTTTAAATAGCAATCAGCCCCAGCATTTT.